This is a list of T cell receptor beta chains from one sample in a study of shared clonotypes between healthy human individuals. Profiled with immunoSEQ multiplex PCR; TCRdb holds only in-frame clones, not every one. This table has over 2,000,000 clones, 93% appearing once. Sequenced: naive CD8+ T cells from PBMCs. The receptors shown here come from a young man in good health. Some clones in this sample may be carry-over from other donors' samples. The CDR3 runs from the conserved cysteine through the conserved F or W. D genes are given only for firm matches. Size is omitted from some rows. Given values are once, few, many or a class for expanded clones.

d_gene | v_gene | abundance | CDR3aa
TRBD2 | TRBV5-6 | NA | CASSEGLVKHIQYF
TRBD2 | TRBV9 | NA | CASSPGGGSTDTQYF
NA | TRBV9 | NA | CASSDGTGHKEQFF
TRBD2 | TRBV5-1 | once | CASSLGGPLAGGEQFF
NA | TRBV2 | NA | CASSEMLETGELFF
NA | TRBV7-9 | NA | CASSLEPPTNEKLFF
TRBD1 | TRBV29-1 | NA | CSVLNAGGFDGYTF
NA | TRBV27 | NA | CASSQGYVQPQHF
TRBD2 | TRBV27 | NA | CASSVAGMPSDTQYF
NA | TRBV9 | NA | CASSVVPVSSGRGYTF
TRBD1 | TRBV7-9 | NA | CASSWDRGPNEQYF
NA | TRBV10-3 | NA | CAIRASGGGYEQYF
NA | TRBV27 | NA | CASSLSSGSYEQYF
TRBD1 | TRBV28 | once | CASSLYGTATGNTIYF
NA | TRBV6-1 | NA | CASSALDGGMGELFF
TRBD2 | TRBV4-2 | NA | CASSPIAGGPTDTQYF
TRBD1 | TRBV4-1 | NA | CASSRTGSYEQYF
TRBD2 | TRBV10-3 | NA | CAISEWSGSTDTQYF
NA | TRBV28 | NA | CASSPNVRAGELFF